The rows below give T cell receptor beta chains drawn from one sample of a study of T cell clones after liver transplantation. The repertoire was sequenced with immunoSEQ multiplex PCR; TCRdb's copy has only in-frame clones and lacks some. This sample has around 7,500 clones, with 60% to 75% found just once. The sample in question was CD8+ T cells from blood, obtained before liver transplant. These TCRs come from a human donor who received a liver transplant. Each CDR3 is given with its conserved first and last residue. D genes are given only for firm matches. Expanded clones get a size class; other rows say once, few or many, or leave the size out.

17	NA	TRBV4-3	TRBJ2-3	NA	TGCGCCAGCAGCCAAGATACCGGAGATACTGGCACAGATACGCAGTATTTT	CASSQDTGDTGTDTQYF
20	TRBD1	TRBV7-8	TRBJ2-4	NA	TGTGCCAGCACGACCCTCCCCGGGACAGGGGCACACCTAGCCAAAAACATTCAGTACTTC	CASTTLPGTGAHLAKNIQYF
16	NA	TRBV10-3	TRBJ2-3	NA	TGTGCCATCAGTGCAAAAGACAAAAAGGGCACAGATACGCAGTATTTT	CAISAKDKKGTDTQYF
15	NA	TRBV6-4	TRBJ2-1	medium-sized	TGTGCCAGCAGTGACTCTAGCGGCTCCTACAATGAGCAGTTCTTC	CASSDSSGSYNEQFF
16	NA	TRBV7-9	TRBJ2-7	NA	TGTGCCAGCAGTTTGGTGCGCCCCACTGGCTCCTACGAGCAGTACTTC	CASSLVRPTGSYEQYF
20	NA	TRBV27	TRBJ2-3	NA	TGTGCCAGCAGTCTCCCCCCCCCACCACTGCTAGCTCACGAGACAGATACGCAGTATTTT	CASSLPPPPLLAHETDTQYF
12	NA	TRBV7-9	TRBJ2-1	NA	TGTGCCAGCAGCTTAGGGTTTAATGAGCAGTTCTTC	CASSLGFNEQFF
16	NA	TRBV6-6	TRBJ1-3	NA	TGTGCCAGCAGTTTCTTTACATGGGGTTCTGGAAACACCATATATTTT	CASSFFTWGSGNTIYF
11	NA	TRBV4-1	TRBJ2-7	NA	TGCGCCAGCAGCCAAAACACGGAGCAGTACTTC	CASSQNTEQYF
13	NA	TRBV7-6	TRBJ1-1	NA	TGTGCCAGCAGCTTATTAGGCGGCCCTGAAGCTTTCTTT	CASSLLGGPEAFF
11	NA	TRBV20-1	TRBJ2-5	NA	TGCAGTGCTAGATCGGCGAGCCTCCAGTACTTC	CSARSASLQYF
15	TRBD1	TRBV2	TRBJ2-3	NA	TGTGCCAGCAGTGAATGGGACAGGGGCACAGATACGCAGTATTTT	CASSEWDRGTDTQYF